This T cell receptor beta chain was identified during a study of blood T cell repertoires in COVID-19. Study overall: Researchers got acute and convalescent COVID-19 samples from the United States, Italy and Spain.

The CDR3 runs 13 residues. Germline V gene data show CDR1 as ENHRY and CDR2 as SYGVKD. V lost 8 bases to trimming and J lost 5 bases, with 15 bases between them. Original processing notes: Amplifying reference gene primers gave estimates of nucleated cell counts. Method: immunoSEQ multiplex PCR; TCRdb's copy keeps in-frame clones and lacks some. V and J calls and clone size come straight from that table; D and trimming were deduced from the DNA. Seen here are under 200,000 clones, around 84% observed once, and the top ten hold 5.4%. The genes are TRBV10-3 and TRBJ2-5; D is possibly TRBD2 (6 bases). The source of this sequence is a woman in her forties or fifties with COVID-19, enrolled during active disease. Source material: peripheral blood. The CDR3 sequence: CAIGGKGKETQYF. In DNA, the CDR3 is TGTGCCATCGGGGGGAAGGGGAAGGAGACCCAGTACTTC.